A selection of T cell receptor beta chains follows, all from one sample in a study of T cell repertoires in cytomegalovirus infection. In TCRdb, the reads were re-called with MiXCR into one record per CDR3 protein. The table records approximately 70,000 distinct CDR3 sequences, around 20% of them present only once. These receptors lack a known antigen. This sample comprised CD8+ T cells from cultured PBMCs, obtained from culture after CMV antigen stimulation. The receptors stem from a human donor in good health (CMV status not recorded). Some clones in this sample may be carry-over from other donors' samples. Each CDR3 is given with its conserved first and last residue. A D gene is named only where the DNA matches it firmly. The listing skips clone size in some rows; elsewhere it reads once, few, many or a size class.

>TRBD1|NA|TRBJ2-7|TRBV4-1
TGCGCCAGCAGCCAAGAAAGACAGGGATTAGAGCAGTACTTC
CASSQERQGLEQYF
>NA|NA|TRBJ2-5|TRBV11-2
TGTGCCAGCAGCGGAGGGGGTGCGGGGCTCGTTCAAGAGACCCAGTACTTC
CASSGGGAGLVQETQYF
>NA|NA|TRBJ1-2|TRBV6-1
TGTGCCAGCAGTGGAGGCAGACAAGCTAACTATGGCTACACCTTC
CASSGGRQANYGYTF
>NA|few|TRBJ2-1|TRBV12-3/TRBV12-4
TGTGCCACTCGACTCTTGAATGAGCAGTTCTTC
CATRLLNEQFF
>NA|few|TRBJ1-2|TRBV7-9
TGTGCCAGCAGCTTAGCGCGCATGAGGGACTATGGCTACACCTTC
CASSLARMRDYGYTF
>NA|NA|TRBJ1-4|TRBV27
TGTGCCAGCAGTTATGGTGAAAAACTGTTTTTT
CASSYGEKLFF
>NA|few|TRBJ1-5|TRBV7-3
TGTGCCAGCAGCTTAAGATGGGGTGGGCAGAATAGCAATCAGCCCCAGCATTTT
CASSLRWGGQNSNQPQHF
>NA|NA|TRBJ1-1|TRBV7-8
TGTGCCAGCAGCTTAAACCCTGATAGCAACACTGAAGCTTTCTTT
CASSLNPDSNTEAFF
>TRBD1|many|TRBJ1-1|TRBV7-2
TGTGCCAGCAGCCATTCAGGGGGCCAGGGATACACTGAAGCTTTCTTT
CASSHSGGQGYTEAFF
>NA|few|TRBJ2-7|TRBV7-9
TGTGCCAGCAGCCCTAGGGGGACGGCCTCCTACGAGCAGTACTTC
CASSPRGTASYEQYF
>NA|few|TRBJ1-2|TRBV7-9
TGTGCCAGCAGGGGAATGGGGTTTGACTATGGCTACACCTTC
CASRGMGFDYGYTF
>NA|few|TRBJ1-5|TRBV6-1
TGTGCCAGCGAAGGGGGGGAAGGTCAGCCCCAGCATTTT
CASEGGEGQPQHF
>NA|few|TRBJ2-7|TRBV7-9
TGTGCCAGCAGCTCCCAGGGAGGAGAAGCTTACGAGCAGTACTTC
CASSSQGGEAYEQYF
>NA|NA|TRBJ1-6|TRBV28
TGTGCCAGCAACGGCGCCACTAAGGGGGGGGAACTATATAATTCACCCCTCCACTTT
CASNGATKGGELYNSPLHF
>NA|NA|TRBJ2-1|TRBV7-8
TGTGCCAGCAGCATCCGAGCCTACAATGAGCAGTTCTTC
CASSIRAYNEQFF
>TRBD1|few|TRBJ2-6|TRBV12-3/TRBV12-4
TGTGCCAGCAGCTACGGGACAGAATACTCTGGGGCCAACGTCCTGACTTTC
CASSYGTEYSGANVLTF
>TRBD1|NA|TRBJ1-4|TRBV9
TGTGCCAGCAGCGCGAACAGGGGATTGGGAGAAAAACTGTTTTTT
CASSANRGLGEKLFF
>TRBD2|few|TRBJ2-7|TRBV12-3/TRBV12-4
TGTGCCAGCAGTCTAGCGGGGGGCCTCTCCTACGAGCAGTACTTC
CASSLAGGLSYEQYF
>TRBD2|few|TRBJ2-2|TRBV27
TGTGCCAGCAGTCTACTAGCGGGGGGGTCATTCGGGGAGCTGTTTTTT
CASSLLAGGSFGELFF
>TRBD1|many|TRBJ1-2|TRBV27
TGTGCCAGCAGTTTACAGGGGGCTAACTATGGCTACACCTTC
CASSLQGANYGYTF
>TRBD1|NA|TRBJ1-1|TRBV7-9
TGTGCCAGCAGCTTAGCGGGACAGGTAAAAGCTTTCTTT
CASSLAGQVKAFF
>NA|NA|TRBJ1-6|TRBV7-9
TGTGCCAGCAGCTCGCAGGGAGGGGGCTCCTATAATTCACCCCTCCACTTT
CASSSQGGGSYNSPLHF
>TRBD2|NA|TRBJ2-7|TRBV5-6
TGTGCCAGCAGCTTGGGGACTAGCGGCTTTAGCTCCTACGAGCAGTACTTC
CASSLGTSGFSSYEQYF
>NA|few|TRBJ1-5|TRBV7-6
TGTGCCAGCAGCCAACTGGGGGGTAGCAATCAGCCCCAGCATTTT
CASSQLGGSNQPQHF
>NA|NA|TRBJ2-4|TRBV4-1
TGCGCCAGCAGCCAAGCAACTCCGACGGGGGTCTACATTCAGTACTTC
CASSQATPTGVYIQYF
>NA|NA|TRBJ2-2|TRBV12-3/TRBV12-4
TGTGCCAGCAGTTCGCCCGGGGAGCTGTTTTTT
CASSSPGELFF
>NA|NA|TRBJ1-1|TRBV4-3
TGCGCCAGCAGCCAAGAAATAGTTGGGACTGAAGCTTTCTTT
CASSQEIVGTEAFF
>NA|NA|TRBJ1-1|TRBV19
TGTGCCAGTAGTATGGGGGCCGGGGGTGAAGCTTTCTTT
CASSMGAGGEAFF
>NA|few|TRBJ1-1|TRBV27
TGTGCCAGCAGCAAGGTCCGCGACAGACTGAACACTGAAGCTTTCTTT
CASSKVRDRLNTEAFF
>NA|NA|TRBJ1-3|TRBV7-2
TGTGCCAGCAGCTTACCGTTGCATCGGGACCTTATTGCTGGAAACACCATATATTTT
CASSLPLHRDLIAGNTIYF
>TRBD1|NA|TRBJ1-1|TRBV19
TGTGCCAGTAGTATAGTCCTACTCGCGTACAGGGGAAGGACTGAAGCTTTCTTT
CASSIVLLAYRGRTEAFF
>TRBD2|few|TRBJ2-1|TRBV6-1
TGTGCCAGCAGTGGTTATAGCGGGGGGAGCTACAATGAGCAGTTCTTC
CASSGYSGGSYNEQFF
>NA|few|TRBJ2-7|TRBV7-9
TGTGCCAGCAGCAACGAACCTTACGAGCAGTACTTC
CASSNEPYEQYF
>NA|NA|TRBJ2-1|TRBV7-2
TGTGCCAGCAGCGTTGCGTCGCGGTCCACCTACAATGAGCAGTTCTTC
CASSVASRSTYNEQFF
>NA|NA|TRBJ1-2|TRBV12-3/TRBV12-4
TGTGCCAGCAGTTTCCCCAGGTCCTATGGCTACACCTTC
CASSFPRSYGYTF
>NA|many|TRBJ1-3|TRBV4-1
TGCGCCAGCAGCCAAAGTTCTTATGGAAACACCATATATTTT
CASSQSSYGNTIYF
>NA|NA|TRBJ2-3|TRBV12-3/TRBV12-4
TGTGCCAGCAGTTTTCAGTTCGGGGATACGCAGTATTTT
CASSFQFGDTQYF
>NA|NA|TRBJ1-5|TRBV6-2/TRBV6-3
TGTGCCAGCAGTTACTCCGGATCGGACGTTACCGACTTTAATCAGCCCCAGCATTTT
CASSYSGSDVTDFNQPQHF
>NA|NA|TRBJ1-1|TRBV5-1
TGCGCCAGCAGCTTGGGAAGGGGGAACACTGAAGCTTTCTTT
CASSLGRGNTEAFF
>TRBD1|NA|TRBJ1-1|TRBV30
TGTGCCTGGAGTATAGACAGGGATGCTGAAGCTTTCTTT
CAWSIDRDAEAFF
>TRBD1|few|TRBJ1-2|TRBV7-8
TGTGCCAGCAGCTCCGCCGGACAGGGGGATCCGTTCTTC
CASSSAGQGDPFF
>NA|few|TRBJ2-7|TRBV10-3
TGTGCCATCAGCCCTGGCCCCGGAGGGGAGCAGTACTTC
CAISPGPGGEQYF
>TRBD1|few|TRBJ1-1|TRBV2
TGTGCCAGCGTCCACTCCGGGACAGGGGGTAGGGGGAACACTGAAGCTTTCTTT
CASVHSGTGGRGNTEAFF
>NA|NA|TRBJ2-1|TRBV7-2
TGTGCCAGCAGTTACCGGGGGCCCACGTACAATGAGCAGTTCTTC
CASSYRGPTYNEQFF
>NA|few|TRBJ1-2|TRBV6-5
TGTGCCAGCAGTTACTCGGTTCCTCAGGCGTATGGCTACACCTTC
CASSYSVPQAYGYTF
>NA|NA|TRBJ1-6|TRBV12-3/TRBV12-4
TGTGCCAGCAGTTTCTTTAGCCCCTTTACACCCCTCCACTTT
CASSFFSPFTPLHF
>NA|few|TRBJ2-7|TRBV7-8
TGTGCCAGCAGCTTAGCGGCGGGGCCCCCCACCTACGAGCAGTACTTC
CASSLAAGPPTYEQYF
>TRBD1|NA|TRBJ1-3|TRBV5-4
TGTGCCAGCAGCGTACAGGGGGCCTCTGGAAACACCATATATTTT
CASSVQGASGNTIYF
>NA|NA|TRBJ2-7|TRBV7-2
TGTGCCAGCAGCTTAACCCCCCTCGAGCAGTACTTC
CASSLTPLEQYF
>TRBD2|NA|TRBJ2-5|TRBV2
TGTGCCAGCAGGCCCTCACTAGCGGGGGGGCATGAGACCCAGTACTTC
CASRPSLAGGHETQYF